A selection of T cell receptor beta chains follows, all from one sample in a study of early T cells in non-severe SARS-CoV-2 infection. From the 5' RACE reads, TCRdb called clonotypes with MiXCR, one entry per CDR3 protein. Of about 48,000 distinct CDR3 sequences listed, about 6.2% are singletons. The sequencing here drew on whole blood, taken at baseline. The source of these receptors is an adult who was a healthcare worker with PCR-confirmed SARS-CoV-2 infection or an uninfected control (not recorded which). CDR3s include the opening cysteine and the closing phenylalanine or tryptophan. The D gene is left open where the match is weak. For some rows the clone size is stated as once, few or many, or as a class when expanded; others skip it.

clone_size	v_call	j_call	d_call	cdr3_nt	cdr3_aa
many	TRBV11-2	TRBJ2-1	.	TGTGCCAGCAGCTTAGCAGGGGGAGGGGAGCAGTTCTTC	CASSLAGGGEQFF
.	TRBV24-1	TRBJ2-2	.	TGTGCCACCCGTCGAGTCGGGGAGCTGTTTTTT	CATRRVGELFF
few	TRBV28	TRBJ2-3	TRBD2	TGTGCCAGCAGCCTAGCGGGAGGGCCCCCACAGGATACGCAGTATTTT	CASSLAGGPPQDTQYF
many	TRBV29-1	TRBJ2-4	TRBD2	TGCAGCGTTGAAGAGGGGCGGGGGGCCAAAAACATTCAGTACTTC	CSVEEGRGAKNIQYF
few	TRBV20-1	TRBJ2-1	TRBD2	TGCAGTGCTCGCGGGACTAGCGGTCACAATGAGCAGTTCTTC	CSARGTSGHNEQFF
few	TRBV5-6	TRBJ1-5	.	TGTGCCAGCAGCTCCGGACGGTCCAATCAGCCCCAGCATTTT	CASSSGRSNQPQHF
many	TRBV7-8	TRBJ2-2	.	TGTGCCAGCAGCTTAGTCGCGGGAACGAACACCGGGGAGCTGTTTTTT	CASSLVAGTNTGELFF
.	TRBV24-1	TRBJ2-1	.	TGTGCCACCAGTGATTTCGGGGCGGGAAGGAACAATGAGCAGTTCTTC	CATSDFGAGRNNEQFF
few	TRBV5-4	TRBJ2-3	TRBD2	TGTGCCAGCAGCTTCAGCGGGATATCGAACATGGGTACGCAGTATTTT	CASSFSGISNMGTQYF
few	TRBV28	TRBJ2-7	.	TGTGCCAGCAGGCCCCCTTCCCTCTACGAGCAGTACTTC	CASRPPSLYEQYF
many	TRBV9	TRBJ2-7	TRBD1	TGTGCCAGCAGCGTAGGACAGGGGAATTACGAGCAGTACTTC	CASSVGQGNYEQYF
many	TRBV7-2	TRBJ1-1	.	TGTGCCAGCAGCTTTGGCGCGAACACTGAAGCTTTCTTT	CASSFGANTEAFF
many	TRBV20-1	TRBJ2-3	TRBD2	TGCAGTGCGTTCGGGACTAACAAAAGGGCAGATACGCAGTATTTT	CSAFGTNKRADTQYF
few	TRBV5-6	TRBJ2-7	TRBD2	TGTGCCAGCAGCTCAACCGGGACTAGGAGCTCCTACGAGCAGTACTTC	CASSSTGTRSSYEQYF
many	TRBV28	TRBJ1-3	.	TGTGCCAGCAGTTCTCAGGGGTTCTCTGGAAACACCATATATTTT	CASSSQGFSGNTIYF
few	TRBV6-6	TRBJ2-3	TRBD1	TGTGCCAGCAGTCATACGACAGGGGCAGTCACAGATACGCAGTATTTT	CASSHTTGAVTDTQYF
many	TRBV20-1	TRBJ1-4	.	TGCAGTGCTAGGAGGGGCGCAACTAATGAAAAACTGTTTTTT	CSARRGATNEKLFF
few	TRBV3-1	TRBJ1-2	.	TGTGCCAGCAGCCAACTAAACTCCGGCTATGGCTACACCTTC	CASSQLNSGYGYTF
.	TRBV7-2	TRBJ2-1	.	TGTGCCAGCAGCTTTACGCGGGACAACAATGAGCAGTTCTTC	CASSFTRDNNEQFF
.	TRBV10-3	TRBJ1-2	TRBD1	TGTGCCATCAGTAGTCAGACAGGGGGCTCTGGCTACACCTTC	CAISSQTGGSGYTF
few	TRBV28	TRBJ2-7	.	TGTGCCAGCAGTTTAAAGGGGCGGCACGGGCAGTGGTACTTC	CASSLKGRHGQWYF
many	TRBV20-1	TRBJ1-1	TRBD1	TGCAGTGCCCCAAGGGAGGGGGCGGCTATGAACACTGAAGCTTTCTTT	CSAPREGAAMNTEAFF
many	TRBV7-2	TRBJ2-2	.	TGTGCCAGCAGTCCGAACACCGGGGAGCTGTTTTTT	CASSPNTGELFF
many	TRBV7-9	TRBJ1-2	.	TGTGCCAGCAGCTTAGAGGGGCCGACAGGCTACACCTTC	CASSLEGPTGYTF
.	TRBV24-1	TRBJ2-1	TRBD1	TGTGTCACCAGTAGGGGGACAGGGGGCATCAGCTCCTACAATGAGCAGTTCTTC	CVTSRGTGGISSYNEQFF
few	TRBV7-2	TRBJ1-3	.	TGTGCCAGCAGCTTATCGATCGGTGTAAGGGGTATATATTTT	CASSLSIGVRGIYF
few	TRBV15	TRBJ2-1	TRBD2	TGTGCCACCAACTGGGCGGGAGGCCCCAATGAGCAGTTCTTC	CATNWAGGPNEQFF
many	TRBV29-1	TRBJ2-7	TRBD2	TGCAGCGTCCGGGGGGGACTCCCCCCTCCCGAGCAGTACTTC	CSVRGGLPPPEQYF
few	TRBV7-8	TRBJ2-5	TRBD1	TGTGCCAGCAGCTTAAGCCAGGGGGCAGGGTCCCAAGAGACCCAGTACTTC	CASSLSQGAGSQETQYF
many	TRBV10-1	TRBJ2-5	TRBD2	TGCGCCAGCAGTCCGGGGGGATCCCAAGAGACCCAGTACTTC	CASSPGGSQETQYF
.	TRBV10-2	TRBJ2-2	TRBD1	TGCGCCGGAGGGACAGGGGGCACCGGGGAGCTGTTTTTT	CAGGTGGTGELFF
many	TRBV27	TRBJ2-7	.	TGTGCCAGCAGTCCCCTCGTGGCCTACGAGCAGTACTTC	CASSPLVAYEQYF
many	TRBV6-1	TRBJ2-7	.	TGTGCCAGCAGTGAAGATCCGAGACAGAGAGAGCAGTACTTC	CASSEDPRQREQYF
many	TRBV28	TRBJ2-7	.	TGTGCCAGCAGTTTTGCGGCGCTCTCCTACGAGCAGTACTTC	CASSFAALSYEQYF
few	TRBV29-1	TRBJ2-7	.	TGCAGCGTTCTTGTTACCTACGAGCAGTACTTC	CSVLVTYEQYF
few	TRBV12-3/TRBV12-4	TRBJ2-5	.	TGTGCCAGCAGCCAACAGGGACGCCTCCAAGAGACCCAGTACTTC	CASSQQGRLQETQYF
.	TRBV5-1	TRBJ2-7	.	TGCGCCAGCAGCTTGGATACGGTTTCCGGCAGCAGACTCTCCTACGAGCAGTACTTC	CASSLDTVSGSRLSYEQYF
few	TRBV2	TRBJ2-2	.	TGTGCCAGCAGTGAGATGGCCAACACCGGGGAGCTGTTTTTT	CASSEMANTGELFF
many	TRBV13	TRBJ2-7	.	TGTGCCAGCAGCTTAGCCGTAATGCTAGCGAGCTCCTACGAGCAGTACTTC	CASSLAVMLASSYEQYF
.	TRBV2	TRBJ1-1	.	TGTGCCAGCAGTGAAGAGGTCAGGGCCAACACTGAAGCTTTCTTT	CASSEEVRANTEAFF
.	TRBV7-3	TRBJ2-2	TRBD1	TGTGCCAGCAGCTTAAATACAGGGGCCCCTAACACCGGGGAGCTGTTTTTT	CASSLNTGAPNTGELFF
many	TRBV3-1	TRBJ2-1	.	TGTGCCAGCAGCCTAGGGGGGAGGCTCCAGGGTGAGCAGTTCTTC	CASSLGGRLQGEQFF
.	TRBV3-1	TRBJ1-5	.	TGTGCCAGCAGCCAAGACCTGATGGATTCAGGTCAGCCCCAGCATTTT	CASSQDLMDSGQPQHF
many	TRBV10-3	TRBJ2-3	.	TGTGCCATCAGTGGGGGCCAACGGGGAGATACGCAGTATTTT	CAISGGQRGDTQYF